The 21 T cell receptor beta chains below all came from one sample that was sequenced in a study of T cell repertoires in ileal Crohn's disease. Time point of the sample: neoterminal ileum biopsy at postoperative endoscopy, about 6 months after surgery. The protocol was immunoSEQ multiplex PCR, while the TCRdb copy is restricted to in-frame clones and leaves out a portion. The data show about 11,000 clones, more than 65% seen once. Material: ileal tissue. These receptors came from an adult with Crohn's disease.

J is TRBJ1-1 and V is TRBV18, with unresolved D. This CDR3 region has 14 residues. In germline, CDR1 is KGHSH, CDR2 LQKENI. Trimming pared 3 bases from V and 5 bases from J, leaving 13 bases between. In DNA form, the CDR3 reads TGTGCCAGCTCACCCGGAGGTGGATGGACTGAAGCTTTCTTT. It encodes CASSPGGGWTEAFF.

V usage is TRBV5-6 and J usage is TRBJ2-2, with D perhaps matching TRBD2 (6 bases). The V gene's germline CDR1 is SGHDT and CDR2 YYEEEE. The V gene lost 2 bases and the J gene lost 3 bases, with 8 bases spanning the gap. The CDR3 is 14 amino acids. This CDR3 is CASSFGGYTGELFF. The CDR3 DNA reads as TGTGCCAGCAGCTTCGGGGGTTACACCGGGGAGCTGTTTTTT.

This clone is medium-sized (0.01 to 0.1%) within its sample. V and J are TRBV18 and TRBJ1-1; maybe TRBD1 (5 bases). Per the germline V gene, CDR1 is KGHSH and CDR2 is LQKENI. Trimming took 0 bases from V and 4 from J, leaving 15 bases between them. CDR3 length: 16 amino acids. CDR3 in amino acids: CASSPPVGQGPTEAFF. The CDR3, as DNA: TGTGCCAGCTCACCACCTGTGGGGCAGGGCCCCACTGAAGCTTTCTTT. Complete variable domain (other parts from reference TRBV18 and TRBJ1-1): NAGVMQNPRHLVRRRGQEARLRCSPMKGHSHVYWYRQLPEEGLKFMVYLQKENIIDESGMPKERFSAEFPKEGPSILRIQQVVRGDSAAYFCASSPPVGQGPTEAFFGQGTRLTVV.

The genes are TRBV18 and TRBJ2-7, with TRBD1 matching over 7 bases. Germline V gene lookup returns CDR1 KGHSH and CDR2 LQKENI. The V gene end was trimmed by 3 bases and the J gene end by 0 bases; junction bases not matched to a gene: 5. This CDR3 contains 15 residues. CDR3 protein: CASSPPGQRSYEQYF. Written as DNA, the CDR3 is TGTGCCAGCTCACCGCCGGGACAGCGCTCCTACGAGCAGTACTTC.

V usage is TRBV18 and J usage is TRBJ2-5, with TRBD2 matching over 7 bases. V gave up 6 bases and J gave up 1 base; unmatched junction bases: 2. This CDR3 region has 13 residues. The germline V gene has CDR1 KGHSH and CDR2 LQKENI. CDR3 coding DNA: TGTGCCAGCTCCTGGGGGGGCCAAGAGACCCAGTACTTC. It is translated as CASSWGGQETQYF.

The table lists this clone with a few counts. The V gene is TRBV5-1, the J gene TRBJ1-4; D ambiguous. V was pared by 4 bases and J by 5 bases, with 15 bases between. Per the germline V gene, CDR1 is SGHRS and CDR2 is YFSETQ. CDR3 length: 15 amino acids. For the CDR3, the DNA is TGCGCCAGCAGCCCCTTCGCGAGTGCAAATGAAAAACTGTTTTTT. The encoded protein is CASSPFASANEKLFF.

The chain carries TRBV28 and TRBJ2-3, with D perhaps matching TRBD2 (6 bases). The germline gives CDR1 MDHEN, CDR2 SYDVKM. V was trimmed by 5 bases and J by 4 bases, leaving 16 bases between them. This CDR3 has 15 amino acids. The chain's CDR3 is CASSPGDGRPDTQYF. In DNA form, the CDR3 reads TGTGCCAGCAGTCCGGGGGACGGGCGTCCAGATACGCAGTATTTT.

The V call is TRBV7-9, the J call TRBJ2-2, with a possible D match to TRBD2 (6 bases). Germline loops: CDR1 SEHNR, CDR2 FQNEAQ (reference sequence). The CDR3 length is 17 residues. Trimming pared 4 bases from V and 1 base from J, leaving 16 bases between. CDR3 protein: CASSSRDSPKNTGELFF. The DNA of the CDR3 is TGTGCCAGCAGCTCCAGGGACTCTCCTAAGAACACCGGGGAGCTGTTTTTT. Supplemented by reference TRBV7-9 and TRBJ2-2, the full variable domain reads DTGVSQNPRHKITKRGQNVTFRCDPISEHNRLYWYRQTLGQGPEFLTYFQNEAQLEKSRLLSDRFSAERPKGSFSTLEIQRTEQGDSAMYLCASSSRDSPKNTGELFFGEGSRLTVL.

The V gene is TRBV27, the J gene TRBJ1-1, with 9 bases that match TRBD1. Losses at the gene ends were 5 bases for V and 7 bases for J; bases not matched to a gene: 8. Germline V CDR1 and CDR2: MNHEY, SMNVEV (reference sequence). This CDR3 is built from 14 residues. CDR3 amino acids: CASSVQGANGEAFF. CDR3 nucleotide sequence: TGTGCCAGCAGTGTACAGGGGGCGAATGGTGAAGCTTTCTTT.

This clone was detected a few times. V is TRBV19 and J is TRBJ2-7; 7 bases fit TRBD2. The CDR3 is 14 amino acids. Looked up from germline, CDR1 is LNHDA and CDR2 is SQIVND (reference sequence). V shed 10 bases and J 5 bases; nucleotides not matched to a gene: 14. CDR3 coding DNA: TGTGCCACATCCCGGGGAGGGGATACCCACGAGCAGTACTTC. Translating gives CATSRGGDTHEQYF.

In this sample, this clone turned up once. In nucleotides, the CDR3 is TGTGCCAGCAGCTTAGAGGACAGACCTCTCTATGGCTACACCTTC. Protein: CASSLEDRPLYGYTF. This sequence joins TRBV7-2 and TRBJ1-2, with D tentatively TRBD1 (6 bases). Trimming shortened V by 1 base and J by 4 bases, and 13 bases separated the two germline ends. The CDR3 spans 15 residues. Germline V gives CDR1 SGHTA, CDR2 FQGNSA.

The rearrangement joins TRBV28 to TRBJ1-4; no clear D. Germline CDR1 MDHEN, CDR2 SYDVKM. The V gene lost 7 bases and the J gene lost 3 bases, with 12 bases spanning the gap. The CDR3 is 14 amino acids. CDR3 bases: TGTGCCAGCATCCCCTCCGGAGCTAATGAAAAACTGTTTTTT. It is translated as CASIPSGANEKLFF.

This chain connects TRBV27 to TRBJ1-6; D gene uncertain. From germline, CDR1 is MNHEY and CDR2 SMNVEV (reference sequence). The CDR3 runs 17 residues. The ends were cut back, 3 bases at V and 0 bases at J, with 12 bases in the middle. The CDR3 sequence: CASSFWAGSSYNSPLHF. As DNA, the CDR3 is TGTGCCAGCAGTTTTTGGGCGGGAAGCTCCTATAATTCACCCCTCCACTTT.

V and J are TRBV18 and TRBJ2-7; TRBD1 matches 12 bases. Germline assignment: CDR1 KGHSH and CDR2 LQKENI. The CDR3 consists of 16 residues. Trimming removed 5 bases from V and 3 bases from J; junction bases left unmatched: 8. CDR3 in DNA: TGTGCCAGCTCAGCCTTCGGGACAGGGGGCCTCTACGAGCAGTACTTC. Protein product: CASSAFGTGGLYEQYF.

The chain has TRBV6-1 and TRBJ1-2; tentatively, D is TRBD1 (5 bases). The V end lost 3 bases, the J end lost 5 bases, and 7 bases lay between the germline ends. This CDR3 has 12 residues. Germline V gene sequence: CDR1 MNHNS, CDR2 SASEGT. This chain's CDR3 is CASSEGTYGYTF. The CDR3 DNA follows: TGTGCCAGCAGTGAGGGGACTTATGGCTACACCTTC.

The chain has TRBV28 and TRBJ2-1, with 10 positions matching TRBD1. Germline trimming cut 3 bases from V and 5 bases from J; bases unmatched to any gene: 4. The CDR3 is 15 residues long. CDR1 is MDHEN, CDR2 SYDVKM, per germline. This chain's CDR3 is CASSLGGTGDNEQFF. CDR3 nucleotide sequence: TGTGCCAGCAGTTTGGGTGGGACAGGGGACAATGAGCAGTTCTTC.

The genes are TRBV5-1 and TRBJ1-1; D gene unclear. The CDR3 length is 13 residues. The germline CDR1 and CDR2 sequences are SGHRS and YFSETQ. The V gene lost 0 bases and the J gene lost 1 base, with 4 bases spanning the gap. The CDR3 is CASSLAGNTEAFF. The CDR3, as DNA: TGCGCCAGCAGCTTGGCAGGGAACACTGAAGCTTTCTTT.

The gene calls are TRBV5-4 and TRBJ2-2; 7 bases are shared with TRBD1. Trimming removed 5 bases from V and 3 bases from J; junction bases left unmatched: 4. The CDR3 covers 14 residues. The germline CDR1 and CDR2 sequences are SGHNT and YYREEE (reference sequence). CDR3 coding DNA: TGTGCCAGCAGTCAGGACAGGCACACCGGGGAGCTGTTTTTT. Protein: CASSQDRHTGELFF.

The CDR3 reads CASNLRQGKVREQFF. DNA of the CDR3: TGTGCCAGCAATCTCAGACAGGGCAAGGTTCGCGAGCAGTTCTTC. The chain couples TRBV6-5 to TRBJ2-1; 7 nucleotides match TRBD1. Germline loops: CDR1 MNHEY, CDR2 SVGAGI. V gave up 7 bases and J gave up 10 bases; unmatched junction bases: 16. CDR3 size: 15 residues.

V gene TRBV10-3 combines with J gene TRBJ2-1; 10 nucleotides agree with TRBD2. Germline lookup yields CDR1 ENHRY and CDR2 SYGVKD. The CDR3 consists of 12 residues. Trimming took 7 bases from V and 9 from J; bases not matched to a gene: 3. The CDR3 loop reads CAIKRGGIEQFF. In DNA, the CDR3 is TGTGCCATCAAGCGGGGGGGCATTGAGCAGTTCTTC.

The chain's CDR3 is CASSSDTLGYGYTF. CDR3 in DNA: TGTGCCAGCAGCTCGGACACCCTTGGCTATGGCTACACCTTC. This chain uses TRBV7-9 with TRBJ1-2; D might be TRBD1 (5 bases). Trimming shortened V by 4 bases and J by 4 bases, and 13 bases separated the two germline ends. The CDR3 totals 14 residues. Germline loops: CDR1 SEHNR, CDR2 FQNEAQ (reference sequence).